These 10 T cell receptor beta chains originate from one sample sequenced in a study of OX40 agonist ivuxolimab in advanced cancers. Receptor amplification or capture employed the immunoSEQ multiplex PCR assay. Here the immuneACCESS table is served through TCRdb, limited to in-frame sequences with V and J called. Missing clones are a known gap in these copies; in checked studies unresolved V genes cover under half, and the rest lacks a known reason. The sample table lists 75,000 to 90,000 clones, 80% to 95% of them with a count of one. The ten largest account for roughly 0.6% of the sample. Specimen: CD4+ or CD8+ T cells sorted from blood, collected in a trial of the OX40 agonist ivuxolimab. These receptors were obtained from an adult with an advanced solid tumor such as melanoma, head and neck, liver or kidney cancer.

This chain connects TRBV4-2 to TRBJ2-5; a weak D match, TRBD2 (6 bases). Germline CDR1 and CDR2: LGHNA and YNFKEQ. Trimming took 1 base from V and 5 from J, leaving 11 bases between them. The CDR3 extends over 14 amino acids. CDR3 nucleotides: TGTGCCAGCAGCCAAGCGGGGGAGCGGGAGACCCAGTACTTC. This translates into CASSQAGERETQYF.

This rearrangement joins TRBV10-3 to TRBJ1-3, with D possibly matching TRBD1 (6 bases). This CDR3 has 18 amino acids. Trimming removed 3 bases at V and 4 bases at J, with 22 bases between. Germline loops: CDR1 ENHRY, CDR2 SYGVKD. The CDR3 DNA reads TGTGCCATCAGTGATCCATTAGGCGACAACAGGGTCGGAAACACCATATATTTT. Its protein is CAISDPLGDNRVGNTIYF.

V usage is TRBV30 and J usage is TRBJ1-3, with D uncertain. V was shortened by 2 bases and J by 4 bases, with 9 bases between the two germline ends. Germline V gives CDR1 GTSNPN, CDR2 SVGIG (reference sequence). This CDR3 spans 13 amino acids. CDR3 DNA sequence: TGTGCCTGGAGTCGTGCCCCCGGAAACACCATATATTTT. It codes for CAWSRAPGNTIYF.

This clone was recorded a few times. The chain recombines TRBV11-3 with TRBJ2-1; 13 bases line up with TRBD2. Germline lookup yields CDR1 SGHNT and CDR2 YENEEA. V shed 6 bases and J 2 bases; nucleotides not matched to a gene: 1. The CDR3 runs to 15 residues. The CDR3 loop reads CASRGLAGTYNEQFF. CDR3 bases: TGTGCCAGCAGGGGACTAGCGGGGACCTACAATGAGCAGTTCTTC.

The chain couples TRBV5-8 to TRBJ2-7; D unclear. The CDR3 covers 13 residues. Germline loops: CDR1 SGHTS, CDR2 YDEGEE. V was trimmed by 0 bases and J by 2 bases, leaving 6 bases between them. CDR3 loop: CASSLGSAYEQYF. In DNA, the CDR3 is TGTGCCAGCAGCTTGGGGTCAGCCTACGAGCAGTACTTC.

The chain is built from TRBV5-1 and TRBJ2-1; D may match TRBD1 or TRBD2 (5 bases each). This CDR3 is 15 amino acids long. Germline V gene lookup returns CDR1 SGHRS and CDR2 YFSETQ. V dropped 4 bases and J dropped 5 bases, with 16 bases sitting between them. CDR3 sequence reads: CASSPAGTPDNEQFF. The CDR3 DNA is TGCGCCAGCAGCCCCGCCGGGACCCCGGACAATGAGCAGTTCTTC.

This chain joins TRBV5-1 and TRBJ2-2; D is uncertain. The CDR3 spans 13 residues. Trimming removed 1 base at V and 9 bases at J, with 10 bases between. The germline CDR1 and CDR2 sequences are SGHRS and YFSETQ. CDR3 sequence reads: CASSLSIRRELFF. In DNA form, the CDR3 reads TGCGCCAGCAGCTTGTCCATACGGCGGGAGCTGTTTTTT.

V is TRBV5-6 and J is TRBJ2-1; no firm D call. The V gene's germline CDR1 is SGHDT and CDR2 YYEEEE. The length of the CDR3 is 15 residues. The germline V and J ends were trimmed by 5 bases and 0 bases, with 12 bases remaining between them. The CDR3 DNA reads TGTGCCAGCAGTCCCGGACCGGCCTCCTACAATGAGCAGTTCTTC. Translated: CASSPGPASYNEQFF.

CDR3 DNA: TGTGCCAGCAGGACACAGGGCCGGGGATATAATTCACCCCTCCACTTT. This codes for CASRTQGRGYNSPLHF. The chain is built from TRBV2 and TRBJ1-6; perhaps TRBD1 as D (6 bases). The CDR3 runs to 16 residues. The V end was cut by 6 bases, the J end by 4 bases, with 16 bases between. In germline, CDR1 is SNHLY, CDR2 FYNNEI.

The chain joins TRBV5-4 to TRBJ1-1; 8 bases map to TRBD1. V was pared by 4 bases and J by 7 bases, with 12 bases of the junction left unmatched. The CDR3 is made up of 15 amino acids. The V gene's germline CDR1 is SGHNT and CDR2 YYREEE (reference sequence). The CDR3 region has the DNA TGTGCCAGCAGCCCCCCGACAGGGGAGCTTAGTGAAGCTTTCTTT. Translation gives CASSPPTGELSEAFF.